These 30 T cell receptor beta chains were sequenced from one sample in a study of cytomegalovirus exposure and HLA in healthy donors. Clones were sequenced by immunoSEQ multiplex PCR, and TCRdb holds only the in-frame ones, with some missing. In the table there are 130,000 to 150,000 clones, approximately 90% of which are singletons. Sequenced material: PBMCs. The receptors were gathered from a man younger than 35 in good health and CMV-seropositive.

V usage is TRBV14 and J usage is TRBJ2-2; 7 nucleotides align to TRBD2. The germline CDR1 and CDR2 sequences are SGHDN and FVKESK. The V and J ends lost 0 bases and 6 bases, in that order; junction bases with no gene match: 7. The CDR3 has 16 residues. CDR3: CASSQESGVIAGELFF. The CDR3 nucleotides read TGTGCCAGCAGCCAAGAGAGCGGGGTGATCGCCGGGGAGCTGTTTTTT.

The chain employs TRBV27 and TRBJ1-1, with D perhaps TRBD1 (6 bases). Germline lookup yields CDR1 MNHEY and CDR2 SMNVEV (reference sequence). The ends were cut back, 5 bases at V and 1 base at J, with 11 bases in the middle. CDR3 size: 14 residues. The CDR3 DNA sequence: TGTGCCAGCAGTAGCAGGGGTCGGAACACTGAAGCTTTCTTT. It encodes CASSSRGRNTEAFF.

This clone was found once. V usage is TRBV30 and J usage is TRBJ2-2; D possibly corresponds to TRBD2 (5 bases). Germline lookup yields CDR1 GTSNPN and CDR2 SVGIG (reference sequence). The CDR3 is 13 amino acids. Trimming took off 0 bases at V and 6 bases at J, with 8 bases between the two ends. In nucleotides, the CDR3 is TGTGCCTGGAGTGTACCGGGGTCCGGGGAGCTGTTTTTT. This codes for CAWSVPGSGELFF.

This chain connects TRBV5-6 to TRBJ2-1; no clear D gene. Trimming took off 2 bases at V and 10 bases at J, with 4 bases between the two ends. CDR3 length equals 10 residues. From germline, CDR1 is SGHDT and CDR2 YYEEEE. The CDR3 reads CASSFTEQFF. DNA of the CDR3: TGTGCCAGCAGCTTCACAGAGCAGTTCTTC.

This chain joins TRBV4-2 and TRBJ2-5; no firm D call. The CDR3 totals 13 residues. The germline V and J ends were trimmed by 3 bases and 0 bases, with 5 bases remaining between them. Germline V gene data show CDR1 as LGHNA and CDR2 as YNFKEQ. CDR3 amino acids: CASSQADQETQYF. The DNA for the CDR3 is TGTGCCAGCAGCCAGGCGGACCAAGAGACCCAGTACTTC.

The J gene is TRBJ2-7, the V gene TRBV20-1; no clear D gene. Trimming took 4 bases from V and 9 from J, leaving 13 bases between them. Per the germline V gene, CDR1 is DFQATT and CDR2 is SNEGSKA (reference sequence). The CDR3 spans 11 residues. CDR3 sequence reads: CSATLGLGQYF. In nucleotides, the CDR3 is TGCAGTGCTACTCTTGGGCTTGGGCAGTACTTC.

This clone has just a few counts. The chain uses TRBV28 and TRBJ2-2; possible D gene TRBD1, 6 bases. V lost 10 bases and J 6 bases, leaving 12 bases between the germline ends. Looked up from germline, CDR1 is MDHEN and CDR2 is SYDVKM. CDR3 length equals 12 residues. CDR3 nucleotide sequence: TGTGCCAACTCACAGGGCCCCGGGGAGCTGTTTTTT. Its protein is CANSQGPGELFF.

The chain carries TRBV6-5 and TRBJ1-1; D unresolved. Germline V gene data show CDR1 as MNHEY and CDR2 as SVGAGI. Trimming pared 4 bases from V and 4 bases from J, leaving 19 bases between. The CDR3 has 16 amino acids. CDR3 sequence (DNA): TGTGCCAGCAGTTCCCCGAAGTCCCCATCGGGCACTGAAGCTTTCTTT. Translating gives CASSSPKSPSGTEAFF.

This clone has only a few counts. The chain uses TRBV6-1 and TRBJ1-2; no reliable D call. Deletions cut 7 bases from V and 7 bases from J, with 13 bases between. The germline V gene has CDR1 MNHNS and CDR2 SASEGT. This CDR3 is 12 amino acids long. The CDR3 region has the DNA TGTGCCAGCAAAGACCCTTGGAGTGGCTACACCTTC. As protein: CASKDPWSGYTF.

CDR3: CASIGGNTEAFF. DNA of the CDR3: TGTGCCAGCATCGGAGGAAACACTGAAGCTTTCTTT. The V and J genes are TRBV2 and TRBJ1-1, with unresolved D. This CDR3 is 12 amino acids long. Trimming removed 7 bases from V and 2 bases from J, with 8 bases in between. Germline V gene data show CDR1 as SNHLY and CDR2 as FYNNEI.

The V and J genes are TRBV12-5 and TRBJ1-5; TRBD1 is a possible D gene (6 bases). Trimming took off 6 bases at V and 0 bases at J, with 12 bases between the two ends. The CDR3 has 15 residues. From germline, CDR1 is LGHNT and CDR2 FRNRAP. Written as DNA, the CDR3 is TGTGCTAGTGGATCGGACAGCCTTAGCAATCAGCCCCAGCATTTT. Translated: CASGSDSLSNQPQHF. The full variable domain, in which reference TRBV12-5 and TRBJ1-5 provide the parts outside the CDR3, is DARVTQTPRHKVTEMGQEVTMRCQPILGHNTVFWYRQTMMQGLELLAYFRNRAPLDDSGMPKDRFSAEMPDATLATLKIQPSEPRDSAVYFCASGSDSLSNQPQHFGDGTRLSIL.

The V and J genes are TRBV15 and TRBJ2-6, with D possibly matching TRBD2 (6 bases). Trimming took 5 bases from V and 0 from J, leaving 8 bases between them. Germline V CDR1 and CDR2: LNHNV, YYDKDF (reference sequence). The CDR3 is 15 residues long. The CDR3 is CATSRGFSGANVLTF. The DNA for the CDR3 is TGTGCCACCAGCCGGGGGTTCTCTGGGGCCAACGTCCTGACTTTC.

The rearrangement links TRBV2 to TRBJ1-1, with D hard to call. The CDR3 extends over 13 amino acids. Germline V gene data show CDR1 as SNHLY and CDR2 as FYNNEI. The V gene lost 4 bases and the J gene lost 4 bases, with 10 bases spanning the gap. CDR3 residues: CASSVAEGTEAFF. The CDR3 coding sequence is TGTGCCAGCAGTGTAGCAGAGGGCACTGAAGCTTTCTTT.

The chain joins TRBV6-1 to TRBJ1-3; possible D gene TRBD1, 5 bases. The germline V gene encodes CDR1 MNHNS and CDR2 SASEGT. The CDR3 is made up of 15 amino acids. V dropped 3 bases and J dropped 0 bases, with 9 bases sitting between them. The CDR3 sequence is CASSEGRSSGNTIYF. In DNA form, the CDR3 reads TGTGCCAGCAGTGAGGGGCGTAGCTCTGGAAACACCATATATTTT.

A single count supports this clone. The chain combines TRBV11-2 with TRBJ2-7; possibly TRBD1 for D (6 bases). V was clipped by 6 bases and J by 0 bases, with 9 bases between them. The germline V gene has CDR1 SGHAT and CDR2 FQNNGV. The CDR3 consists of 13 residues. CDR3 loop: CASSRQDSYEQYF. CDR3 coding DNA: TGTGCCAGCAGTCGACAGGACTCCTACGAGCAGTACTTC.

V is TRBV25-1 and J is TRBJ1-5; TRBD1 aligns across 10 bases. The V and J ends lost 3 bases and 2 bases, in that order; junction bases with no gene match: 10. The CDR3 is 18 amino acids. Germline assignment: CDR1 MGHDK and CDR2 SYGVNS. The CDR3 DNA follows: TGTGCCAGCAGTGATCCCGGGACAGGGGCATACGGCAATCAGCCCCAGCATTTT. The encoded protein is CASSDPGTGAYGNQPQHF.

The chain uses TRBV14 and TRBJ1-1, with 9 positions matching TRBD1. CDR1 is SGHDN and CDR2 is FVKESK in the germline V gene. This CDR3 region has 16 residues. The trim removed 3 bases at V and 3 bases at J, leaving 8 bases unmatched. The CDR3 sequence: CASSHRRDREDTEAFF. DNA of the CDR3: TGTGCCAGCAGCCACCGCCGGGACAGGGAGGACACTGAAGCTTTCTTT.

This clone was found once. CDR3 in DNA: TGTGCCAGCAGCCAAGGACAGGAACCCTCTGGAAACACCGGGGAGCTGTTTTTT. Its protein is CASSQGQEPSGNTGELFF. This sequence joins TRBV13 and TRBJ2-2, with 7 bases aligning to TRBD1. The V gene's germline CDR1 is PRHDT and CDR2 FYEKMQ (reference sequence). The CDR3 is 18 residues long. V gave up 5 bases and J gave up 2 bases; unmatched junction bases: 14.

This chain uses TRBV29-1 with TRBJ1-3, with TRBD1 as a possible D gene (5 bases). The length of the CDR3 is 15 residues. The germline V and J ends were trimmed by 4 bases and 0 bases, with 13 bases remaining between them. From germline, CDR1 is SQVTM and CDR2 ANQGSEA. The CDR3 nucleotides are TGCAGCGTTGGTGCAGGGCCCAACTCTGGAAACACCATATATTTT. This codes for CSVGAGPNSGNTIYF.

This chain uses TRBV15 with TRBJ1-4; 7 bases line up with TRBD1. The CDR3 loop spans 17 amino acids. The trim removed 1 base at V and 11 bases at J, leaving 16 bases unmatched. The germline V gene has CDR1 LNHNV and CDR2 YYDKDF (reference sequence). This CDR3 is CATSRGPARTGDGKLFF. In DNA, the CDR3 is TGTGCCACCAGCAGAGGCCCGGCAAGAACAGGGGATGGGAAACTGTTTTTT.

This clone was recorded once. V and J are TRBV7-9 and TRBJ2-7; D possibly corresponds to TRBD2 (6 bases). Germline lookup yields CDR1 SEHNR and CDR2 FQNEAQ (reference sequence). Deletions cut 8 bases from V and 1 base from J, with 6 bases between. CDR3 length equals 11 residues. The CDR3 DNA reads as TGTGCCAGCGGAGGGTCCTACGAGCAGTACTTC. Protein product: CASGGSYEQYF.

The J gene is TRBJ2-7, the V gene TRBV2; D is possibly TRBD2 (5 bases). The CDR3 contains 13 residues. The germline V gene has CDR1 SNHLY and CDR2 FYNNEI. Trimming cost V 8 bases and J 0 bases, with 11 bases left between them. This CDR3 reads CASQTGNSYEQYF. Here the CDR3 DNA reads TGTGCCAGCCAGACCGGGAACTCCTACGAGCAGTACTTC.

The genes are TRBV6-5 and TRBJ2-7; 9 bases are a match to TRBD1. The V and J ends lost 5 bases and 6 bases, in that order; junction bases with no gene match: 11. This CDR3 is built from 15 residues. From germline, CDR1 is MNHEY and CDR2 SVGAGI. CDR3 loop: CASSKTGGTPGEQYF. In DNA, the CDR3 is TGTGCCAGCAGTAAGACAGGGGGTACCCCTGGCGAGCAGTACTTC.

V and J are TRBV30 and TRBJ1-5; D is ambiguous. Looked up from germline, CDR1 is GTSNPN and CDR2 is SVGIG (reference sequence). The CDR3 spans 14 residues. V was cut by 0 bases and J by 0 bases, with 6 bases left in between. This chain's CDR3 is CAWSVLSSNQPQHF. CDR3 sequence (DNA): TGTGCCTGGAGTGTGCTTAGTAGCAATCAGCCCCAGCATTTT.

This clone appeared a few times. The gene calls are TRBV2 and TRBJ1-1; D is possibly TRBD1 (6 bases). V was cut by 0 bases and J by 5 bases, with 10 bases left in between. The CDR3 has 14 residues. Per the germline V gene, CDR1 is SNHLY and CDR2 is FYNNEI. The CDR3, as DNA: TGTGCCAGCAGTGAAGCTTGGGGGACAACTGAAGCTTTCTTT. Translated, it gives CASSEAWGTTEAFF.

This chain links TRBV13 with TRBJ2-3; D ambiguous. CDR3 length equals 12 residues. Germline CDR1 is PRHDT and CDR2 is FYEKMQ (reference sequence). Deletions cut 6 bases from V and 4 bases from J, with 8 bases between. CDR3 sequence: CASRSGADTQYF. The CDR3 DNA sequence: TGTGCCAGCAGATCAGGCGCAGATACGCAGTATTTT. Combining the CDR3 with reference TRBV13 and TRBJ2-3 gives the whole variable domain AAGVIQSPRHLIKEKRETATLKCYPIPRHDTVYWYQQGPGQDPQFLISFYEKMQSDKGSIPDRFSAQQFSDYHSELNMSSLELGDSALYFCASRSGADTQYFGPGTRLTVL.

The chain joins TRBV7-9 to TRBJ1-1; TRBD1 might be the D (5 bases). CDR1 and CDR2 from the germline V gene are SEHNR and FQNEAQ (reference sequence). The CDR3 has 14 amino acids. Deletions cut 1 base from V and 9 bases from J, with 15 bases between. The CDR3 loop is CASSLVQGRTKAFF. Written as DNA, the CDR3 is TGTGCCAGCAGCTTAGTGCAGGGAAGAACGAAAGCTTTCTTT. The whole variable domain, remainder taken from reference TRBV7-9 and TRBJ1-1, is DTGVSQNPRHKITKRGQNVTFRCDPISEHNRLYWYRQTLGQGPEFLTYFQNEAQLEKSRLLSDRFSAERPKGSFSTLEIQRTEQGDSAMYLCASSLVQGRTKAFFGQGTRLTVV.

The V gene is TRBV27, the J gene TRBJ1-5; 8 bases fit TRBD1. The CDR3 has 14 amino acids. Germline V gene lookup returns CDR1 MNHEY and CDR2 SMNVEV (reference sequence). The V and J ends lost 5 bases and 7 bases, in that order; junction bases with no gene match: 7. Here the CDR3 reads CASSPYRGGQPQHF. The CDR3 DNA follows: TGTGCCAGCAGTCCATACAGGGGGGGGCAGCCCCAGCATTTT.

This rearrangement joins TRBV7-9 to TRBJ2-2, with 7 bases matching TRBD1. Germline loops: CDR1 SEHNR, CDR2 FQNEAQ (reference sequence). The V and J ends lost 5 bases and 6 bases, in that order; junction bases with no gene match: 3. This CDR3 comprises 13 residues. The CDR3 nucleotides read TGTGCCAGCAGCGCGACAGGGCCCGGGGAGCTGTTTTTT. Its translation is CASSATGPGELFF.

The CDR3 region is CAWRLHGSGRANEQFF. CDR3 nucleotides: TGTGCCTGGAGGCTTCACGGCAGCGGGAGGGCCAATGAGCAGTTCTTC. The chain is built from TRBV30 and TRBJ2-1, with 10 bases matching TRBD2. The junction had 11 bases not matched to a gene; V was cut back by 3 bases and J by 6 bases. Per the germline V gene, CDR1 is GTSNPN and CDR2 is SVGIG (reference sequence). This CDR3 spans 16 amino acids.